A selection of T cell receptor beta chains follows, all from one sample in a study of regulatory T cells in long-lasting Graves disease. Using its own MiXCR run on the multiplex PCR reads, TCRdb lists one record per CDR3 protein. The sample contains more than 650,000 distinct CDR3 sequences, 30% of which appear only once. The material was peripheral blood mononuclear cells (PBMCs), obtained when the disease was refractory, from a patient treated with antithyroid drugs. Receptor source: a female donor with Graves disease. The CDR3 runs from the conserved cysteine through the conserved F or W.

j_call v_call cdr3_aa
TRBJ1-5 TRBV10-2 CASSVRGDQPQHF
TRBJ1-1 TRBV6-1 CASSAQEGTEAFF
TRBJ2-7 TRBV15 CATSRGWASGRFHYEQYF
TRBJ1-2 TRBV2 CASTLGTVGYTF
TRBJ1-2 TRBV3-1 CASSQDLSRLYGYTF
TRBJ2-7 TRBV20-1 CSARPYRDRLYEQYF
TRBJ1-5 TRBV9 CASSPAGRTNQPQHF
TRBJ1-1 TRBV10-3 CAISEKTGTMNTEAFF
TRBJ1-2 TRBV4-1 CASSQGGSGQSNYGYTF
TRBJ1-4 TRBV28 CASRGGTGAGEKLFF
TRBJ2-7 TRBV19 CASSPQPARGEQYF
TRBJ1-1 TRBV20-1 CSARRPGTAFF
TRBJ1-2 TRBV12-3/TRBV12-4 CASSLFIGNAGYTF
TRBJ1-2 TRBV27 CASSPRTGPYGYTF
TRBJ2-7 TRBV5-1 CASSLIVSGQGLIF
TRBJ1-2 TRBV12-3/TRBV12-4 CASSFGGMVYGYTF
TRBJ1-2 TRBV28 CASRLAGGNYGYTF
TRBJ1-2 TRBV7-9 CASSPPIFNYGYTF
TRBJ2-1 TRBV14 CASSPLTSGAKRDEQFF
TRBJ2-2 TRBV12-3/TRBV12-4 CASSFTSGSLIGELFF
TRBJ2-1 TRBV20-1 CSAFPGGGEQFF
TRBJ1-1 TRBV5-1 CASSQLTGDVDEAFF
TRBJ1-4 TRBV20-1 CSAAPRGQGKLFF
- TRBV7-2 CASSRQGIGVYEQYF
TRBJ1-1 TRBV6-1 CASHRGLNTEAFF
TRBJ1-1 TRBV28 CASSPLPLFRQKNTEAFF
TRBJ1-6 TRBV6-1 CASSPQGYSPLHF
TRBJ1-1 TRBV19 CASSIEGSLYEAFF
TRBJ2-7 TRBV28 CASSFRGGEQYF
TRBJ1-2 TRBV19 CASSIPSAGVYGYTF
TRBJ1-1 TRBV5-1 CASSQTGGPHLNTEAFF
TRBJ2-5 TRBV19 CASSTPGLAGVGVETQYF
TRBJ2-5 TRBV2 CASSEDEAEETQYF
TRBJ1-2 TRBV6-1 CASHTTTGLYGYTF
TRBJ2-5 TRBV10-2 CASSERGPRAVLYF
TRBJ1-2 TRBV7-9 CASTPGQGHYGYTF
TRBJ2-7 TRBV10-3 CAISETDRGYEQYF
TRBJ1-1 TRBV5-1 CASSFAQGLGTEAFF
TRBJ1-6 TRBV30 CAWSGGLRNSPLHF
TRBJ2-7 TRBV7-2 CASSLAGGQGYEQYF
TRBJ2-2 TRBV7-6 CASSLATDRAGELFF
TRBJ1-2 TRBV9 CASSVTGQARGGYTF
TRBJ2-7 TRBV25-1 CASSHAGGGYEQYF
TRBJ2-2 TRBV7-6 CASSSDLPLGELFF
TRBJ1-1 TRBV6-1 CASTAGRMMNTEAFF
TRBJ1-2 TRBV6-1 CASCLRGGYGYTF
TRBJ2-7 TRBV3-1 CASSQGQGGTYEQYF
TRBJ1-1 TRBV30 CAWSTDSDTEAFF
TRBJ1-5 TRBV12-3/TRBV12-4 CASSPGQGTQPQHF
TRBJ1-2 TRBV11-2 CASSQQGVGNYGYTF
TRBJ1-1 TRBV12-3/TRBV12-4 CAISRGLTEAFF
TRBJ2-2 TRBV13 CASSRHGQGAGELFF
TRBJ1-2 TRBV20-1 CSAWGGYGYTF
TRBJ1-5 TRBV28 CASRDEQGLGQPQHF